These 9 T cell receptor beta chains were sequenced from one sample in a study of T cell repertoires in cytomegalovirus infection. TCRdb independently ran MiXCR on the reads; one entry per CDR3 protein. The table lists fewer than 1,000,000 distinct CDR3 sequences, around 31% of them singletons. No antigen has been assigned to these receptors. The source was cultured CD8+ T cells from PBMCs, collected from culture after CMV antigen stimulation. The receptors were sampled from a human donor in good health (CMV status not recorded). Some clones in this sample may be carry-over from other donors' samples.

There are a few counts of this clonotype. V gene TRBV4-2 combines with J gene TRBJ1-1; D remains ambiguous. Germline V gene sequence: CDR1 LGHNA, CDR2 YNFKEQ. V lost 3 bases and J 5 bases, leaving 13 bases between the germline ends. The CDR3 totals 14 residues. Here the CDR3 DNA reads TGTGCCAGCAGCCACGCCCCAAAAAAGACTGAAGCTTTCTTT. Its protein is CASSHAPKKTEAFF.

Turning to this clonotype: This sequence may be a read error, since a much larger clone differs from it by one base. The chain uses TRBV6-2 or TRBV6-3 and TRBJ2-7; unclear D gene. Germline V gene sequence: CDR1 MNHEY, CDR2 SVGEGT. Between the trimmed V and J ends, which lost 5 bases and 3 bases, there was a span of 5 bases. The CDR3 covers 11 residues. The CDR3 is CASSAYYEQYV. The CDR3 DNA follows: TGTGCCAGCAGTGCCTACTACGAGCAGTACGTC.

The chain carries TRBV4-1 and TRBJ1-2, with 9 bases identical to TRBD1. The CDR3 length is 15 residues. Unmatched junction bases numbered 6, after V lost 3 bases and J lost 4 bases. The germline gives CDR1 MGHRA, CDR2 YSYEKL. The CDR3 here is CASSHMTGGLYGYTF. The CDR3 coding sequence is TGCGCCAGCAGCCACATGACAGGGGGTCTCTATGGCTACACCTTC.

This clonotype was seen more than once but under ten times. The chain joins TRBV6-6 to TRBJ1-6; the D is unclear. Germline CDR1 reads MNHNY; CDR2 reads SVGAGI (reference sequence). V was trimmed by 5 bases and J by 8 bases, leaving 19 bases between them. The CDR3 sequence is 16 residues long. The DNA for the CDR3 is TGTGCCAGCAGTCTACTCGGGAACCGTCCGGATTCACCCCTCCACTTT. It yields the protein CASSLLGNRPDSPLHF.

The chain joins TRBV4-1 to TRBJ2-6, with unresolved D. This CDR3 is 16 amino acids long. Germline-derived CDR1 and CDR2 are MGHRA and YSYEKL. V was clipped by 0 bases and J by 4 bases, with 10 bases between them. The CDR3 reads CASSQDPTDGANVLTF. CDR3 nucleotides: TGCGCCAGCAGCCAAGATCCCACAGACGGGGCCAACGTCCTGACTTTC.

This clonotype appeared a few times. The gene calls are TRBV6-5 and TRBJ2-3; perhaps TRBD2 as D (7 bases). Germline V lookup: CDR1 MNHEY, CDR2 SVGAGI. CDR3 length: 20 residues. V was shortened by 0 bases and J by 1 base, with 23 bases between the two germline ends. In DNA, the CDR3 is TGTGCCAGCAGTTACTCGATGGTTTGGGGGGGGGGCGTAGGCACAGATACGCAGTATTTT. This gives the protein CASSYSMVWGGGVGTDTQYF.

The chain carries TRBV4-1 and TRBJ1-2, with D perhaps matching TRBD1 (5 bases). The CDR3 sequence is 17 residues long. The V end was cut by 7 bases, the J end by 5 bases, with 26 bases between. CDR1 is MGHRA, CDR2 YSYEKL, per germline. The CDR3 DNA sequence: TGCGCCAGCACCTTAACCGGGACGTTGGGGGATTTGTATGGCTACACCTTC. Protein product: CASTLTGTLGDLYGYTF.

This clonotype was counted between two and nine times. The genes are TRBV7-9 and TRBJ1-5; possibly TRBD1 for D (6 bases). The CDR3 sequence is 14 residues long. The ends were cut back, 5 bases at V and 3 bases at J, with 11 bases in the middle. The germline gives CDR1 SEHNR, CDR2 FQNEAQ (reference sequence). CDR3 coding DNA: TGTGCCAGCAGCCACCAGGGGCCCAATCAGCCCCAGCATTTT. Translating gives CASSHQGPNQPQHF.

This clonotype was detected a few times. The J gene is TRBJ2-3, the V gene TRBV7-9, with D maybe TRBD1 (5 bases). This CDR3 contains 16 residues. Trimming took off 4 bases at V and 2 bases at J, with 16 bases between the two ends. Germline CDR1 and CDR2: SEHNR and FQNEAQ (reference sequence). Written as DNA, the CDR3 is TGTGCCAGCAGCTCCCGATTGGGGCCCACCACAGATACGCAGTATTTT. Protein: CASSSRLGPTTDTQYF.